Each of the 17 T cell receptor beta chains below was sequenced from the same sample in a study of shared clonotypes between healthy human individuals. Some clones are missing from TCRdb's copy, which holds only in-frame ones; the method was immunoSEQ multiplex PCR. This repertoire shows over 1.4 million clones, around 95% found once; its top ten account for roughly 1.2%. The material sequenced was naive CD4+ T cells sorted from blood. Subset reported: CD45RA+ positively selected. Every receptor here comes from a man younger than 45 in good health.

This chain joins TRBV9 and TRBJ2-1; D unresolved. Trimming cost V 0 bases and J 2 bases, with 9 bases left between them. This CDR3 is 15 amino acids long. The V gene's germline CDR1 is SGDLS and CDR2 YYNGEE. CDR3 nucleotide sequence: TGTGCCAGCAGCGTAGCGAGCCTCACCTACAATGAGCAGTTCTTC. Its protein product is CASSVASLTYNEQFF.

The rearrangement joins TRBV18 to TRBJ2-5, with 8 nucleotides matching TRBD1. CDR1 KGHSH and CDR2 LQKENI come from the germline V gene. The trim removed 4 bases at V and 2 bases at J, leaving 12 bases unmatched. The CDR3 spans 17 residues. The CDR3 protein is CASSRVSDRGSQETQYF. Here the CDR3 DNA reads TGTGCCAGCTCACGCGTCTCCGACAGGGGCAGTCAAGAGACCCAGTACTTC.

The chain employs TRBV5-1 and TRBJ2-1; 8 bases are a match to TRBD2. The CDR3 spans 13 residues. Germline V gives CDR1 SGHRS, CDR2 YFSETQ. J lost 8 bases, V lost 0 bases, and 1 base had no gene match. The chain's CDR3 is CASSLAGRDEQFF. As DNA, the CDR3 is TGCGCCAGCAGCTTGGCCGGGAGGGATGAGCAGTTCTTC.

This clone was seen only once. The chain carries TRBV6-5 and TRBJ2-7; 9 bases line up with TRBD2. Germline CDR1 MNHEY, CDR2 SVGAGI. This CDR3 has 15 residues. V lost 5 bases and J lost 4; bases outside the gene matches: 9. The DNA of the CDR3 is TGTGCCAGCAGTCGTGATATCCTAGCGGGATACGAGCAGTACTTC. Its protein is CASSRDILAGYEQYF.

This chain uses TRBV4-1 with TRBJ2-2; a weak D match, TRBD1 (6 bases). CDR1 and CDR2 from the germline V gene are MGHRA and YSYEKL. The length of the CDR3 is 15 residues. Trimming pared 6 bases from V and 5 bases from J, leaving 16 bases between. The CDR3 DNA is TGCGCCAGCAGGAAGGACAGCGCGAGGACCGGGGAGCTGTTTTTT. Residues: CASRKDSARTGELFF.

This chain links TRBV19 with TRBJ2-7, with 12 bases lining up with TRBD1. The CDR3 runs to 16 residues. Trimming took 2 bases from V and 4 from J; bases not matched to a gene: 6. Germline lookup yields CDR1 LNHDA and CDR2 SQIVND (reference sequence). CDR3 DNA sequence: TGTGCCAGTAGTATAATAGCGGGACAGGGGGCTTACGAGCAGTACTTC. Protein: CASSIIAGQGAYEQYF.

This chain links TRBV28 with TRBJ2-1; D uncertain. CDR1 is MDHEN, CDR2 SYDVKM, per germline. V dropped 5 bases and J dropped 7 bases, with 15 bases sitting between them. The CDR3 totals 14 residues. The CDR3 sequence is CASSPPTVRNEQFF. Written as DNA, the CDR3 is TGTGCCAGCAGTCCTCCCACAGTTCGGAATGAGCAGTTCTTC. Looking up the rest from reference TRBV28 and TRBJ2-1 gives the full variable domain: DVKVTQSSRYLVKRTGEKVFLECVQDMDHENMFWYRQDPGLGLRLIYFSYDVKMKEKGDIPEGYSVSREKKERFSLILESASTNQTSMYLCASSPPTVRNEQFFGPGTRLTVL.

This clone has just one count. V and J are TRBV5-1 and TRBJ2-1; no clear D gene. CDR1 is SGHRS, CDR2 YFSETQ, per germline. Deletions cut 3 bases from V and 5 bases from J, with 15 bases between. The CDR3 extends over 15 amino acids. CDR3 coding DNA: TGCGCCAGCAGCTCGTCTTTTTCGACCCACAATGAGCAGTTCTTC. This sequence encodes CASSSSFSTHNEQFF.

This clone was seen only once. V is TRBV19 and J is TRBJ2-3, with D unresolved. Trimming stripped 1 base from V and 7 bases from J, with 9 bases between. The germline CDR1 and CDR2 sequences are LNHDA and SQIVND (reference sequence). The CDR3 totals 13 residues. CDR3 nucleotide sequence: TGTGCCAGTAGTATAGCGGCCGCACATACGCAGTATTTT. As protein: CASSIAAAHTQYF.

CDR3 coding DNA: TGTGCCAGCAGTTTAGACAGGGGGCCCCAAGAGACCCAGTACTTC. Protein sequence: CASSLDRGPQETQYF. The chain joins TRBV28 to TRBJ2-5; TRBD1 matches at 10 bases. CDR1 is MDHEN, CDR2 SYDVKM, per germline. The V segment lost 2 bases and the J segment 1 base; nucleotides outside the gene matches: 1. CDR3 length: 15 amino acids. The entire variable domain, with the rest obtained from reference TRBV28 and TRBJ2-5, is as follows: DVKVTQSSRYLVKRTGEKVFLECVQDMDHENMFWYRQDPGLGLRLIYFSYDVKMKEKGDIPEGYSVSREKKERFSLILESASTNQTSMYLCASSLDRGPQETQYFGPGTRLLVL.

V usage is TRBV7-6 and J usage is TRBJ2-7, with 8 bases matching TRBD2. Germline trimming cut 5 bases from V and 1 base from J; bases unmatched to any gene: 10. This CDR3 comprises 16 residues. Germline CDR1 is SGHVS and CDR2 is FNYEAQ. The CDR3 coding sequence is TGTGCCAGCAGCCCCCTCCTGCGGGAGGATTCCTACGAGCAGTACTTC. As protein: CASSPLLREDSYEQYF.

The V call is TRBV18, the J call TRBJ1-1; TRBD1 agrees at 8 bases. J was trimmed by 11 bases and V by 3 bases; bases with no gene match: 5. The length of the CDR3 is 12 residues. Germline V lookup: CDR1 KGHSH, CDR2 LQKENI. The DNA of the CDR3 is TGTGCCAGCTCACCGCGGACAGGGCGTGCTTTCTTT. It codes for CASSPRTGRAFF. The whole variable domain, remainder taken from reference TRBV18 and TRBJ1-1, is NAGVMQNPRHLVRRRGQEARLRCSPMKGHSHVYWYRQLPEEGLKFMVYLQKENIIDESGMPKERFSAEFPKEGPSILRIQQVVRGDSAAYFCASSPRTGRAFFGQGTRLTVV.

The chain couples TRBV19 to TRBJ2-3; TRBD2 matches at 7 bases. V lost 5 bases to trimming and J lost 6 bases; unmatched junction nucleotides: 2. Germline loops: CDR1 LNHDA, CDR2 SQIVND (reference sequence). This CDR3 has 12 amino acids. CDR3 coding DNA: TGTGCCAGTAGTCTGGGGGGGGATACGCAGTATTTT. Its protein is CASSLGGDTQYF.

This clone showed up just once. J is TRBJ1-1 and V is TRBV28, with TRBD1 matching over 8 bases. Trimming removed 10 bases from V and 6 bases from J; junction bases left unmatched: 10. CDR3 length: 13 amino acids. Germline V CDR1 and CDR2: MDHEN, SYDVKM. The CDR3, as DNA: TGTGCCATATTTGACAGGGGCCGGGCTGAAGCTTTCTTT. It yields the protein CAIFDRGRAEAFF.

Only one count was recorded for this clone. The chain links TRBV5-4 to TRBJ2-5; D call uncertain. CDR1 and CDR2 from the germline V gene are SGHNT and YYREEE (reference sequence). V was trimmed by 6 bases and J by 4 bases, leaving 19 bases between them. CDR3 length equals 15 residues. CDR3 sequence reads: CASTNRRAGGETQYF. CDR3 bases: TGTGCCAGCACGAACCGTCGGGCAGGCGGAGAGACCCAGTACTTC. Full variable domain (missing parts from reference TRBV5-4 and TRBJ2-5): ETGVTQSPTHLIKTRGQQVTLRCSSQSGHNTVSWYQQALGQGPQFIFQYYREEENGRGNFPPRFSGLQFPNYSSELNVNALELDDSALYLCASTNRRAGGETQYFGPGTRLLVL.

The genes are TRBV5-4 and TRBJ2-7, with a possible D match to TRBD2 (6 bases). Germline V gene lookup returns CDR1 SGHNT and CDR2 YYREEE (reference sequence). The CDR3 extends over 15 amino acids. V was shortened by 0 bases and J by 6 bases, with 16 bases between the two germline ends. CDR3: CASSLADGDGGEQYF. The CDR3 DNA sequence: TGTGCCAGCAGCTTGGCCGACGGGGACGGGGGCGAGCAGTACTTC.

In this sample, this clone turned up once. The rearrangement links TRBV5-1 to TRBJ2-6, with TRBD1 identical over 9 bases. Germline lookup yields CDR1 SGHRS and CDR2 YFSETQ. The CDR3 covers 20 residues. V dropped 5 bases and J dropped 1; count of bases not matched to a gene: 16. In DNA, the CDR3 is TGCGCCAGCAGTTATTGGGCCCGGCGGACAGGGGCATCTGGGGCCAACGTCCTGACTTTC. It specifies CASSYWARRTGASGANVLTF.